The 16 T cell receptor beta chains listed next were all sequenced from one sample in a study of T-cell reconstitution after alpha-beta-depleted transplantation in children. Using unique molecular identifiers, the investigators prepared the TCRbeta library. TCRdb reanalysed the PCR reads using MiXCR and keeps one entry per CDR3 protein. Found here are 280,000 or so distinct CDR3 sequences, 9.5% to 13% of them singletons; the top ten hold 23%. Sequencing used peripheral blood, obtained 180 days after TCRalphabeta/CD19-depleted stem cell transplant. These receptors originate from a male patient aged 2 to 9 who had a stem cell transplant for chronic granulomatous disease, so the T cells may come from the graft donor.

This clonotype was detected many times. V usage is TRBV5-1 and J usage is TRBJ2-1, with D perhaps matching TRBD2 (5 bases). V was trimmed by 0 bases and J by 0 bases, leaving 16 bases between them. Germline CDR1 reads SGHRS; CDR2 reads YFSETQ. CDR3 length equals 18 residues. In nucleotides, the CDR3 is TGCGCCAGCAGCTTGGGACCCCGGAGGAAGAGCTCCTACAATGAGCAGTTCTTC. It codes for CASSLGPRRKSSYNEQFF.

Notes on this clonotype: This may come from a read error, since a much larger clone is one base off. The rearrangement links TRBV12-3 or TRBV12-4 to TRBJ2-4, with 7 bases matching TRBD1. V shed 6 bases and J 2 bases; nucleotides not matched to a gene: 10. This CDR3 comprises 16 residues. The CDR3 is CASSHRQGPPKNIQYF. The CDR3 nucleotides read TGTGCCAGCAGCCATAGACAGGGACCACCCAAAAACATTCAGTACTTC.

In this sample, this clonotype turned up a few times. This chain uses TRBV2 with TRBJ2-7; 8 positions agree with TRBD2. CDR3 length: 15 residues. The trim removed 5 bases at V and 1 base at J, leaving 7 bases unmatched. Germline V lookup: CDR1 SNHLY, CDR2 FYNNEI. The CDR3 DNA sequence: TGTGCCAGCAGTCCCTTGGGCGGGGGGTCCTACGAGCAGTACTTC. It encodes CASSPLGGGSYEQYF.

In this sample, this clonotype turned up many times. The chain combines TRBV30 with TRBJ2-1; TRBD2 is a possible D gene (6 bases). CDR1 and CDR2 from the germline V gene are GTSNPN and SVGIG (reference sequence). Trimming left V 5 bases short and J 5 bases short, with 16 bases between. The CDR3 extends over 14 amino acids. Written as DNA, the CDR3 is TGTGCCTGGGGGGGAGGATTTTTCCACAATGAGCAGTTCTTC. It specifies CAWGGGFFHNEQFF.

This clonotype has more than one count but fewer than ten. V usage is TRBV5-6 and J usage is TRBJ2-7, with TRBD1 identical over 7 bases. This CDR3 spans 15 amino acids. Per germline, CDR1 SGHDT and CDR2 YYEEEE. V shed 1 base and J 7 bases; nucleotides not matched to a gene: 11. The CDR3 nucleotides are TGTGCCAGCAGCTTGAAGGACAGGCCTGTGGATGAGCAGTACTTC. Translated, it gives CASSLKDRPVDEQYF.

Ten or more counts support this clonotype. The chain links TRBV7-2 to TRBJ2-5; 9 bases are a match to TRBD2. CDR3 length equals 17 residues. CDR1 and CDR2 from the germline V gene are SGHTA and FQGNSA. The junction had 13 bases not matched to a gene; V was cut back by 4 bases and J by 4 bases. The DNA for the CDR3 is TGTGCCAGCAGCTCCCATAGGGCGGGGGGGCTACGAGAGACCCAGTACTTC. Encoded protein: CASSSHRAGGLRETQYF.

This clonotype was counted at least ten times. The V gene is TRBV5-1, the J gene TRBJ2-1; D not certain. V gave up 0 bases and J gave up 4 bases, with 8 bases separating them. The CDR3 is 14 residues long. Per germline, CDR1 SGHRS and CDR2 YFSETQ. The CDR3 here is CASSLDGTYNEQFF. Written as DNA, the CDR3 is TGCGCCAGCAGCTTGGATGGCACATACAATGAGCAGTTCTTC.

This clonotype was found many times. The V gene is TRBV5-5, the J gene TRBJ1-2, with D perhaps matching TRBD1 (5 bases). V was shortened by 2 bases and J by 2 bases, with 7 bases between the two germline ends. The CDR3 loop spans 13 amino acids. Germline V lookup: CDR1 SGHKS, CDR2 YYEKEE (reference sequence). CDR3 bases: TGTGCCAGCAGCTTATCAGGGAACTATGGCTACACCTTC. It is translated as CASSLSGNYGYTF.

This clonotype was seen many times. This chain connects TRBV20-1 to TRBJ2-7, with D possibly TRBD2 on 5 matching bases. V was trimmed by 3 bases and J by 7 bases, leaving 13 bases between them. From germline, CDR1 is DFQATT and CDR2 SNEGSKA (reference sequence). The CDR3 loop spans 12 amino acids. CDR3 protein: CSARNPTKEQYF. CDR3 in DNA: TGCAGTGCTAGGAATCCGACTAAGGAGCAGTACTTC.

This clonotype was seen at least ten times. The CDR3 DNA reads TGCAGCGCCGATAGCTCCGGGACTAGCGGGAGGGGTGAGCAGTTCTTC. This encodes CSADSSGTSGRGEQFF. This chain uses TRBV29-1 with TRBJ2-1, with 16 bases matching TRBD2. The CDR3 sequence is 16 residues long. The ends lost 7 bases at V and 9 bases at J; junction bases unmatched: 12. Germline assignment: CDR1 SQVTM and CDR2 ANQGSEA.

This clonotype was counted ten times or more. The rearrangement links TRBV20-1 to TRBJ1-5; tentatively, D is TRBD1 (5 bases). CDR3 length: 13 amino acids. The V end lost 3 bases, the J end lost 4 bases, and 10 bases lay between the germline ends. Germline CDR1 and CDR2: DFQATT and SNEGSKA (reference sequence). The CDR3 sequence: CSASTGVNQPQHF. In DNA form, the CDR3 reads TGCAGTGCTAGTACGGGGGTGAATCAGCCCCAGCATTTT.

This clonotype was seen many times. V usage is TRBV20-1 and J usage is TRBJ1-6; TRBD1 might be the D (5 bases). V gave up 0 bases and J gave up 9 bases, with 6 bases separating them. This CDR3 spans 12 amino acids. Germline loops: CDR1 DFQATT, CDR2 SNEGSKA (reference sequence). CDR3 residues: CSARDRVSPLHF. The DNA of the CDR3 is TGCAGTGCTAGAGACAGGGTTTCACCCCTCCACTTT.

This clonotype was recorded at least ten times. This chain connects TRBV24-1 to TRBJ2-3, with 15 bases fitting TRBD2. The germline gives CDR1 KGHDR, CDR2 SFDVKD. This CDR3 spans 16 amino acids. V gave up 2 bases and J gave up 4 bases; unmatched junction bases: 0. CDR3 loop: CATSDWTSGRADTQYF. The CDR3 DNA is TGTGCCACCAGTGATTGGACTAGCGGGAGGGCAGATACGCAGTATTTT.

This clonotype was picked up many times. CDR3 protein: CASSSVGTDRTDTQYF. CDR3 DNA sequence: TGCGCCAGCAGCTCTGTCGGCACGGACCGCACAGATACGCAGTATTTT. V and J are TRBV5-1 and TRBJ2-3; D is undetermined. This CDR3 has 16 amino acids. Germline CDR1 is SGHRS and CDR2 is YFSETQ. Deletions cut 3 bases from V and 1 base from J, with 15 bases between.

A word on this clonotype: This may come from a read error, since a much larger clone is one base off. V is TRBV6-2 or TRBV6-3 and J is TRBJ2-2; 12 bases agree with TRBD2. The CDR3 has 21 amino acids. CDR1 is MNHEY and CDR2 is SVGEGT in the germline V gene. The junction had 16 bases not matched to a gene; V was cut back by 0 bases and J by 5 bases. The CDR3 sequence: CASSYSILASGGVWETGELFF. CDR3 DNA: TGTGCCAGCAGTTACTCGATCTTGGCTAGCGGGGGGGTATGGGAAACCGGGGAGCTGTTTTTT.

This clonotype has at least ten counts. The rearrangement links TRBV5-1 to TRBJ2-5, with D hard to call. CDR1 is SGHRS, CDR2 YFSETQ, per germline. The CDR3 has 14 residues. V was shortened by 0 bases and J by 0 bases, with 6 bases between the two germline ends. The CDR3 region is CASSLARDQETQYF. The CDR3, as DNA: TGCGCCAGCAGCTTGGCAAGAGACCAAGAGACCCAGTACTTC.